The 14 T cell receptor beta chains below all came from one sample that was sequenced in a study of breast tumors, draining lymph nodes, adjacent tissues. TCRdb reprocessed the multiplex PCR reads via MiXCR and lists one record per CDR3 protein. The repertoire holds under 350,000 distinct CDR3 sequences, with under 35% as singletons. Samples came from axillary lymph nodes draining the breast cancer. Sequenced sample: axillary lymph node tissue. The receptors were sampled from a female donor with breast cancer. Some clones in this sample may be carry-over from other donors' samples.

This sequence joins TRBV19 and TRBJ1-4; D is possibly TRBD1 (5 bases). Trimming shortened V by 3 bases and J by 5 bases, and 16 bases separated the two germline ends. The CDR3 is 16 residues long. Looked up from germline, CDR1 is LNHDA and CDR2 is SQIVND (reference sequence). CDR3 nucleotides: TGTGCCAGTAGTATGCCGGGACTAGCTTACAATGAAAAACTGTTTTTT. Its protein product is CASSMPGLAYNEKLFF.

This rearrangement joins TRBV6-2 or TRBV6-3 to TRBJ1-2; no clear D. Germline CDR1 and CDR2: MNHEY and SVGEGT. V was shortened by 6 bases and J by 4 bases, with 12 bases between the two germline ends. The CDR3 length is 13 residues. Here the CDR3 reads CASSHSNIYGYTF. The CDR3 nucleotides read TGTGCCAGCAGCCACAGTAACATCTATGGCTACACCTTC.

This clonotype was seen ten or more times. The V gene is TRBV20-1, the J gene TRBJ1-6; D remains ambiguous. Germline assignment: CDR1 DFQATT and CDR2 SNEGSKA (reference sequence). Trimming removed 1 base from V and 0 bases from J, with 7 bases in between. This CDR3 comprises 15 residues. The chain's CDR3 is CSARVRSSYNSPLHF. The CDR3 DNA is TGCAGTGCTAGAGTCCGGAGCTCCTATAATTCACCCCTCCACTTT.

Many counts were recorded for this clonotype. The chain recombines TRBV6-2 or TRBV6-3 with TRBJ1-5, with TRBD1 matching over 7 bases. The CDR3 sequence is 15 residues long. Germline trimming cut 5 bases from V and 10 bases from J; bases unmatched to any gene: 14. Germline V lookup: CDR1 MNHEY, CDR2 SVGEGT. The CDR3 region has the DNA TGTGCCAGCAGTCAACAGGGGCGAGGAGATGGACCCCAGCATTTT. This translates into CASSQQGRGDGPQHF.

This clonotype was seen many times. The rearrangement uses TRBV6-6 and TRBJ1-5; D remains ambiguous. CDR1 is MNHNY and CDR2 is SVGAGI in the germline V gene (reference sequence). The CDR3 length is 13 residues. V was pared by 4 bases and J by 1 base, with 5 bases between. The CDR3 coding sequence is TGTGCCAGCAGTTGGCGGAGCAATCAGCCCCAGCATTTT. It yields the protein CASSWRSNQPQHF.

This chain links TRBV12-3 or TRBV12-4 with TRBJ1-5, with 9 positions matching TRBD1. Trimming took 7 bases from V and 2 from J; bases not matched to a gene: 6. CDR3 length equals 15 residues. CDR3 in amino acids: CASTVGQGGNQPQHF. The CDR3 nucleotides are TGTGCCAGCACCGTGGGACAGGGAGGCAATCAGCCCCAGCATTTT.

As regards this clonotype: The junction departs from germline at one end; a sequencing error may be responsible. The J gene is TRBJ1-3, the V gene TRBV3-1; D is unclear. The CDR3 length is 14 residues. The V gene's germline CDR1 is LGHDT and CDR2 YNNKEL (reference sequence). The CDR3 coding sequence is TGTGCCAGCCGCCAAAGGGTCGATGGAAACACCATATATTTT. Translating it yields CASRQRVDGNTIYF.

This clonotype was counted many times. The chain links TRBV11-2 to TRBJ1-3; a weak D match, TRBD1 (6 bases). V gave up 4 bases and J gave up 0 bases, with 13 bases separating them. The length of the CDR3 is 16 residues. Germline lookup yields CDR1 SGHAT and CDR2 FQNNGV. This chain's CDR3 is CASSSSGAPSGNTIYF. The DNA of the CDR3 is TGTGCCAGCAGCTCTTCAGGGGCTCCCTCTGGAAACACCATATATTTT.

This clonotype was observed at least ten times. The chain carries TRBV29-1 and TRBJ2-1, with 13 bases matching TRBD2. The CDR3 is 21 amino acids. Germline lookup yields CDR1 SQVTM and CDR2 ANQGSEA. V shed 6 bases and J 3 bases; nucleotides not matched to a gene: 23. The CDR3 sequence is CSVPWPRTSGRQPYIYNEQFF. CDR3 sequence (DNA): TGCAGCGTACCCTGGCCTCGGACTAGCGGGAGACAACCCTACATCTACAATGAGCAGTTCTTC.

This clonotype has a count of ten or more. In DNA form, the CDR3 reads TGCAGTGCTAGCCCTAGCGGAGCGTGGGACGAGCAGTACTTC. It specifies CSASPSGAWDEQYF. The chain links TRBV20-1 to TRBJ2-7; the match to TRBD2 covers 7 bases. This CDR3 has 14 residues. Germline V gives CDR1 DFQATT, CDR2 SNEGSKA (reference sequence). With 3 bases clipped from V and 5 bases from J, the junction kept 10 bases outside the gene matches.

Concerning this clonotype: A much larger clone lies one base from this, so it may be a read error. The chain couples TRBV5-1 to TRBJ2-1; perhaps TRBD2 as D (5 bases). There are 18 residues in the CDR3. Germline values: CDR1 SGHRS, CDR2 YFSETQ. Trimming pared 2 bases from V and 0 bases from J, leaving 18 bases between. CDR3 loop: CASSFGRVHLCSYNEQFF. The CDR3 bases are TGCGCCAGCAGCTTCGGGCGGGTACACCTGTGCTCCTACAATGAGCAGTTCTTC.

This clonotype has at least ten counts. Here the CDR3 DNA reads TGTGCCAGTAGCACGGGGCGGCACACCGGGGAGCTGTTTTTT. Residues: CASSTGRHTGELFF. V is TRBV19 and J is TRBJ2-2; D might be TRBD1 or TRBD2, each matching 5 bases. V was pared by 6 bases and J by 3 bases, with 11 bases between. The CDR3 loop spans 14 amino acids. CDR1 and CDR2 (germline): LNHDA, SQIVND (reference sequence). Full variable domain (rest looked up from reference TRBV19 and TRBJ2-2): DGGITQSPKYLFRKEGQNVTLSCEQNLNHDAMYWYRQDPGQGLRLIYYSQIVNDFQKGDIAEGYSVSREKKESFPLTVTSAQKNPTAFYLCASSTGRHTGELFFGEGSRLTVL.

Remarks on this clonotype: Just one base apart from a much larger clone, this may be a read error. The genes are TRBV7-4 and TRBJ1-3; 8 nucleotides line up with TRBD1. Germline CDR1 reads SGHVT; CDR2 reads SQSDAQ. V lost 3 bases to trimming and J lost 11 bases; unmatched junction nucleotides: 18. The CDR3 loop spans 17 amino acids. The CDR3 protein is CASSFRTGYSPGNSIYF. CDR3 DNA: TGTGCCAGCAGCTTTCGGACAGGGTACTCCCCTGGGAACTCCATATATTTT.

This clonotype was counted at least ten times. V usage is TRBV7-2 and J usage is TRBJ2-5; TRBD2 agrees at 10 bases. Germline CDR1 is SGHTA and CDR2 is FQGNSA. V lost 4 bases to trimming and J lost 10 bases; unmatched junction nucleotides: 15. This CDR3 spans 16 amino acids. The CDR3 spells CASSSPLGSGRASQYF. CDR3 DNA sequence: TGTGCCAGCAGCTCCCCCTTGGGGAGCGGGAGGGCCAGCCAGTACTTC.